There are many counts of the clone carrying this T cell receptor beta chain. This entry belongs to a study of identical twins. TCRdb processed the 5' RACE reads anew with MiXCR; each CDR3 protein has one entry. The table has roughly 290,000 distinct CDR3 sequences, under 9% seen once. V lost 3 bases, J lost 8 bases, and 13 bases lay in between. Germline V lookup: CDR1 DFQATT, CDR2 SNEGSKA (reference sequence). This CDR3 is built from 13 residues. The sample also formed part of further work on yellow fever vaccine responses in identical twins.

Sequencing was carried out using memory (CD45RO+) T cells sorted from blood. This clonotype was obtained from a woman aged 18-29 years in good health. The V gene is TRBV20-1, the J gene TRBJ1-4, with a tentative D call TRBD1 (6 bases). In DNA form, the CDR3 reads TGCAGTGCTAGTAAAACAGGGAACGAAAAACTGTTTTTT. It codes for CSASKTGNEKLFF.